Listed below are T cell receptor beta chains from one sample, sequenced in a study of read filtering for tumor transcriptome and immune sequencing. Each CDR3 protein gets one entry after TCRdb re-called the reads with MiXCR. The sample lists 100,000 to 150,000 distinct CDR3 sequences, around 13% occurring once. The sequencing sample was made of a population of CD138-negative cells sorted from bone marrow. The receptors were gathered from a donor aged 40 or older with multiple myeloma. Each CDR3 is given with its conserved first and last residue. D genes are given only for firm matches. Expanded clones are given a class, and other clones once, few, many or no size at all.

D gene	V gene	J gene	clone size	CDR3 DNA	CDR3 protein
TRBD1	TRBV7-2	TRBJ2-7	many	TGTGCCAGCAGCTCCTACAGGGGCTACGAGCAGTACTTC	CASSSYRGYEQYF
NA	TRBV7-9	TRBJ2-7	many	TGTGCCAGCAGAGGTCCCGGGACCTACGAGCAGTACTTC	CASRGPGTYEQYF
NA	TRBV15	TRBJ2-3	NA	TGTGCCACCAGCAGATTTGAGGATACGCAGTATTTT	CATSRFEDTQYF
NA	TRBV15	TRBJ2-1	many	TGTGCCACCAGCAGAGTTCCGTACAATGAGCAGTTCTTC	CATSRVPYNEQFF
TRBD1	TRBV7-3	TRBJ2-5	NA	TGTGCCAGCAGCGCAACAGGGGGCGGGGAGACCCAGTACTTC	CASSATGGGETQYF
TRBD2	TRBV7-2	TRBJ2-1	NA	TGTGCCAGCAGCAGGACTAGCGGGAGAACTGGAAAAAGCTCCTACAATGAGCAGTTCTTC	CASSRTSGRTGKSSYNEQFF
TRBD1	TRBV10-3	TRBJ1-2	few	TGTGCCATCAGGGGGACAGATAACTATGGCTACACCTTC	CAIRGTDNYGYTF
NA	TRBV20-1	TRBJ2-1	many	TGCAGTGCTAGAGATTTGGACCACCCCGCCCCCCTCTACAATGAGCAGTTCTTC	CSARDLDHPAPLYNEQFF
TRBD2	TRBV10-3	TRBJ2-3	many	TGTGCCGTCCACAGCGGGAGGGATAAAGATACGCAGTATTTT	CAVHSGRDKDTQYF
NA	TRBV19	TRBJ2-7	NA	TGTGCCAGTAGTATAGATTCTGGGCGCGAGCAGTACTTC	CASSIDSGREQYF
NA	TRBV6-5	TRBJ2-1	many	TGTGCCAGCAGTTACTCGAATCCTGGGAATGAGCAGTTCTTC	CASSYSNPGNEQFF
NA	TRBV29-1	TRBJ2-1	many	TGCAGCGTTGAAGGGAGCTCCTACAATGAGCAGTTCTTC	CSVEGSSYNEQFF
TRBD2	TRBV7-8	TRBJ2-7	many	TGTGCCAGCAGCTTAGCCAGCGGGGGCCACGAGCAGTACTTC	CASSLASGGHEQYF
TRBD2	TRBV20-1	TRBJ2-5	NA	TGCAGTGCTAGAGGTGGACTAGCGGGAGGGGCCCAGTACTTC	CSARGGLAGGAQYF
TRBD2	TRBV5-4	TRBJ2-5	NA	TGTGCCAGCAGCCCTCAAGCGGGAGCCGGGGAGACCCAGTACTTC	CASSPQAGAGETQYF
NA	TRBV5-4	TRBJ2-2	many	TGTGCCAGCAGCCCCAGGGCTACTGCCGACACCGGGGAGCTGTTTTTT	CASSPRATADTGELFF
TRBD2	TRBV29-1	TRBJ2-5	few	TGCAGCGTTCTAGGGACTAGCGGGAGAGAGACCCAGTACTTC	CSVLGTSGRETQYF
TRBD2	TRBV20-1	TRBJ2-1	NA	TGCAGTGCCCAAGGTAGAGGACTAGCGGCAGAGGACGAGCAGTTCTTC	CSAQGRGLAAEDEQFF
NA	TRBV2	TRBJ1-1	many	TGTGCCATGCTCCGGGGGGCAGCTGAAGCTTTCTTT	CAMLRGAAEAFF
TRBD1	TRBV5-1	TRBJ1-1	many	TGCGCCAGCAGCCTGACAGGGGGCAGGAACACTGAAGCTTTCTTT	CASSLTGGRNTEAFF
NA	TRBV2	TRBJ2-7	few	TGTGCCAGCAGTGAATTACCGGACAGTTCCTTCTTC	CASSELPDSSFF
TRBD1	TRBV20-1	TRBJ1-1	many	TGCAGTGCTAGGACAGGGGGCTCCGACACTGAAGCTTTCTTT	CSARTGGSDTEAFF
NA	TRBV19	TRBJ2-1	many	TGTGCCAGTAGTATGGCCTACAATGAGCAGTTCTTC	CASSMAYNEQFF
NA	TRBV5-1	TRBJ2-2	NA	TGCGCCAGCAGCTTGGGGACTGGCTTCACCGGGGAGCTGTTTTTT	CASSLGTGFTGELFF
NA	TRBV10-3	TRBJ1-2	NA	TGTGCCATCAGCTCTGGGGGCCCCTATGGCTACACCTTC	CAISSGGPYGYTF
NA	TRBV2	TRBJ2-7	many	TGTGCCAGCAAGGCTAGCGCTACCTACGAGCAGTACTTC	CASKASATYEQYF
TRBD2	TRBV29-1	TRBJ2-3	many	TGCAGCGTTGATTTGGGACTAGCGATAGATACGCAGTATTTT	CSVDLGLAIDTQYF